This T cell receptor (beta chain) was sequenced during a study of CD8+ T cells in alopecia areata. Findings and caveats of the study: For lesional scalp, especially alopecia totalis/universalis, clonality was higher than in normal scalp. Sequences from scalp samples also cover resident alphabeta T cells of normal skin.

Concerning this clone: What it binds is not known.

Between the trimmed V and J ends, which lost 1 base and 6 bases, there was a span of 14 bases. CDR1 and CDR2 (germline): SGHRS, YFSETQ. The CDR3 runs to 15 residues. Extracted from the samples, RNA was reverse transcribed into cDNA to serve as the sequencing template. Here immunoSEQ multiplex PCR was the method, and the copy in TCRdb shows in-frame clones only, minus some. Among around 250,000 clones, less than 80% were seen once, and the ten largest hold around 1.2%. Researchers picked out CD4+ and CD8+ T cells from PBMCs by sorting. The clonotype comes from a human donor with alopecia areata. The sample consisted of CD4+ T cells sorted from blood, taken at week 0. The chain carries TRBV5-1 and TRBJ2-1; D perhaps matches TRBD1 (6 bases). CDR3 residues: CASSLWGPHTNEQFF. In nucleotides, the CDR3 is TGCGCCAGCAGCTTGTGGGGGCCCCACACCAATGAGCAGTTCTTC.